The clone carrying this T cell receptor (beta chain) was recorded a few times. What it recognizes is unknown. Averaging roughly 120 mL, one heparinised blood draw was given by each donor. CD4+ naive, central memory, regulatory and stem cell-like memory cells were sorted via CD45RO/CCR7/CD25/CD127/CD95/CD27. The entirety of the isolated RNA underwent reverse transcription, so expressed TCRB transcripts were sequenced. The average output of naive, central memory and regulatory T cell samples was 3 million to 4 million reads. The table came from immunoSEQ multiplex PCR; TCRdb's copy has only in-frame clones and leaves some out. In the table there are roughly 700,000 clones, 10% to 15% of which are singletons. These data originate in a study of beta chain features in type 1 diabetes. Study-wide findings and caveats: TCRB rearrangement may or may not be influenced by HLA type; here this remained unresolved. TCRB CDR3 length was moderately but significantly reduced in all four CD4+ subsets of Type 1 diabetes patients.

The germline V gene encodes CDR1 ENHRY and CDR2 SYGVKD. The CDR3 is made up of 16 amino acids. V was pared by 7 bases and J by 0 bases, with 9 bases of the junction left unmatched. This chain connects TRBV10-3 to TRBJ2-7; 10 nucleotides agree with TRBD2. This receptor was identified in a man between 18 and 35 years old with type 1 diabetes. Sample: naive CD4+ T cells from blood. The CDR3 region has the DNA TGTGCCATCAAGGGAACTAGCGGGGTTAGCTCCTACGAGCAGTACTTC. It codes for CAIKGTSGVSSYEQYF.